Listed below are T cell receptor beta chains from one sample, sequenced in a study of CD8+ T cells in alopecia areata. Measured with immunoSEQ multiplex PCR; TCRdb has only the in-frame clones, and not every one. The sample carries approximately 210,000 clones, roughly 66% recorded once. The specimen comprised CD4+ T cells sorted from blood, sampled at roughly week 45, from a patient treated with tofacitinib. Receptors were obtained from a human donor with alopecia areata. Each CDR3 is given with its conserved first and last residue. The D gene is left open where the match is weak. Clone size is shown for a subset of rows, as once, few, many or a class of expanded clone.

V	D	J	size	CDR3	DNA
TRBV10-3	-	TRBJ1-6	few	CAISELGGGSSPLHF	TGTGCCATCAGTGAGTTAGGAGGGGGGAGTTCACCCCTCCACTTT
TRBV11-2	TRBD2	TRBJ2-2	-	CASPNRASGGVNTGELFF	TGTGCCAGCCCTAACCGGGCTAGCGGGGGGGTGAACACCGGGGAGCTGTTTTTT
TRBV27	-	TRBJ2-7	-	CASRGPYYEQYF	TGTGCCAGCAGGGGGCCTTACTACGAGCAGTACTTC
TRBV18	-	TRBJ2-5	-	CASSPSGEETQYF	TGTGCCAGCTCACCATCCGGGGAAGAGACCCAGTACTTC
TRBV23-1	TRBD2	TRBJ2-7	-	CASLSLAGWDEQYF	TGCGCCAGCCTATCCCTAGCGGGGTGGGACGAGCAGTACTTC
TRBV4-3	-	TRBJ2-7	few	CASSQDPSVEQYF	TGCGCCAGCAGCCAAGATCCGTCGGTCGAGCAGTACTTC
TRBV30	-	TRBJ2-7	-	CAWSVIGNEQYF	TGTGCCTGGAGTGTTATAGGTAACGAGCAGTACTTC
TRBV19	-	TRBJ1-4	few	CASSIGTSPEKLFF	TGTGCCAGTAGTATCGGCACATCCCCTGAAAAACTGTTTTTT
TRBV30	TRBD1	TRBJ1-5	-	CAWSARTRGLNQPQHF	TGTGCCTGGAGTGCCCGGACGAGGGGGCTCAATCAGCCCCAGCATTTT
TRBV19	TRBD2	TRBJ2-1	few	CATQGLAGDRSYNEQFF	TGTGCCACCCAGGGACTAGCGGGGGATCGCTCCTACAATGAGCAGTTCTTC
TRBV30	TRBD1	TRBJ1-1	once	CAWSPRDRILNTEAFF	TGTGCCTGGAGTCCCCGGGACAGGATATTGAACACTGAAGCTTTCTTT
TRBV7-2	TRBD1	TRBJ2-5	-	CASNIQGAKTQYF	TGTGCCAGCAACATACAGGGGGCGAAGACCCAGTACTTC
TRBV30	TRBD1	TRBJ1-5	-	CAWSPDRDQPQHF	TGTGCCTGGAGTCCGGACAGGGATCAGCCCCAGCATTTT
TRBV29-1	TRBD1	TRBJ2-3	-	CSVQGTGGTDTQYF	TGCAGCGTCCAGGGGACAGGGGGTACAGATACGCAGTATTTT
TRBV30	-	TRBJ2-7	-	CAWNSWSHEQYF	TGTGCCTGGAACAGTTGGTCCCACGAGCAGTACTTC
TRBV2	-	TRBJ2-5	-	CASSESGQETQYF	TGTGCCAGCAGTGAAAGTGGGCAAGAGACCCAGTACTTC
TRBV7-2	TRBD2	TRBJ2-1	medium-sized	CASSISGGLYNEQFF	TGTGCCAGCAGCATTAGCGGGGGACTCTACAATGAGCAGTTCTTC
TRBV19	-	TRBJ1-6	-	CASSPRQAYNSPLHF	TGTGCCAGTAGTCCGCGGCAGGCGTATAATTCACCCCTCCACTTT
TRBV30	-	TRBJ1-4	-	CAWSGPMGEKLFF	TGTGCCTGGAGCGGCCCGATGGGTGAAAAACTGTTTTTT
TRBV5-6	-	TRBJ1-5	-	CASSLDRAVNQPQHF	TGTGCCAGCAGCTTGGACAGGGCCGTAAATCAGCCCCAGCATTTT
TRBV5-1	TRBD1	TRBJ1-1	-	CASSGDSASEAFF	TGCGCCAGCAGCGGGGACAGCGCATCTGAAGCTTTCTTT
TRBV29-1	TRBD1	TRBJ2-3	few	CSARTGTDTQYF	TGCAGCGCCCGGACAGGGACAGATACGCAGTATTTT
TRBV9	-	TRBJ2-3	-	CASSVGQVDTQYF	TGTGCCAGCAGCGTTGGGCAGGTCGATACGCAGTATTTT
TRBV29-1	-	TRBJ2-1	-	CSGYREYPYNEQFF	TGCAGCGGTTACAGGGAGTACCCCTACAATGAGCAGTTCTTC
TRBV20-1	-	TRBJ1-2	-	CSAGQNYGYTF	TGCAGTGCTGGACAGAACTATGGCTACACCTTC
TRBV29-1	-	TRBJ1-1	-	CSVLVRGVNPEAFF	TGCAGCGTTTTAGTGCGGGGAGTTAACCCTGAAGCTTTCTTT
TRBV4-1	-	TRBJ1-6	-	CASSQVDRDNSPLHF	TGCGCCAGCAGCCAAGTCGACAGAGATAATTCACCCCTCCACTTT
TRBV11-3	-	TRBJ2-3	-	CASSVLVGDTQYF	TGTGCCAGCAGCGTCCTCGTCGGAGATACGCAGTATTTT
TRBV30	-	TRBJ1-4	-	CAWSRKRRPTNEKLFF	TGTGCCTGGAGCCGAAAAAGACGGCCAACTAATGAAAAACTGTTTTTT
TRBV5-1	TRBD1	TRBJ2-7	-	CASSSPGTAPYEQYF	TGCGCCAGCAGCTCCCCCGGGACAGCACCCTACGAGCAGTACTTC
TRBV7-2	TRBD2	TRBJ2-3	-	CASSLAWAGGKQYF	TGTGCCAGCAGCTTAGCGTGGGCGGGGGGAAAGCAGTATTTT
TRBV30	-	TRBJ1-2	few	CAWRGVLYGYTF	TGTGCCTGGAGGGGGGTTCTCTATGGCTACACCTTC
TRBV27	TRBD1	TRBJ1-2	-	CASSLSGTGVSGYTF	TGTGCCAGCAGTCTCTCCGGGACAGGGGTTAGTGGCTACACCTTC
TRBV29-1	-	TRBJ2-7	-	CSVGQNSYEQYF	TGCAGCGTTGGGCAAAATTCCTACGAGCAGTACTTC
TRBV29-1	-	TRBJ1-2	few	CSGGDIYGYTF	TGCAGCGGGGGGGACATTTATGGCTACACCTTC
TRBV11-2	-	TRBJ1-2	once	CASSPSYGYTF	TGTGCCAGCAGCCCCTCCTATGGCTACACCTTC
TRBV7-3	-	TRBJ2-1	-	CASTASIGLRGSYNEQFF	TGTGCCAGCACCGCCTCCATTGGTTTGAGGGGGTCCTACAATGAGCAGTTCTTC
TRBV2	TRBD1	TRBJ1-2	-	CATTRQGNYGYTF	TGTGCCACCACCCGACAGGGAAACTATGGCTACACCTTC
TRBV30	-	TRBJ2-3	-	CAWSTRDTQYF	TGTGCCTGGAGTACCCGAGATACGCAGTATTTT
TRBV5-4	-	TRBJ2-4	-	CASSLGTLDIQYF	TGTGCCAGCAGCTTAGGGACATTGGACATTCAGTACTTC
TRBV15	-	TRBJ2-3	-	CATSRGLGRGRTDTQYF	TGTGCCACCAGCAGAGGTCTTGGGCGGGGGCGCACAGATACGCAGTATTTT
TRBV11-2	-	TRBJ2-3	-	CASSLGTLDTQYF	TGTGCCAGCAGCTTAGGCACCTTAGATACGCAGTATTTT
TRBV5-1	-	TRBJ2-2	-	CASSLVGFTGELFF	TGCGCCAGCAGCTTGGTAGGGTTCACCGGGGAGCTGTTTTTT
TRBV11-2	-	TRBJ1-2	many	CASSPAPGGGYTF	TGTGCCAGCAGCCCAGCCCCAGGTGGTGGCTACACCTTC
TRBV9	TRBD2	TRBJ2-5	-	CASSVASRGGHQETQYF	TGTGCCAGCAGCGTAGCATCGCGCGGGGGTCACCAAGAGACCCAGTACTTC
TRBV29-1	-	TRBJ2-3	-	CSVDREGTDTQYF	TGCAGCGTTGACCGTGAAGGCACAGATACGCAGTATTTT
TRBV25-1	TRBD2	TRBJ2-2	-	CASSDPRLAGELFF	TGTGCCAGCAGTGACCCCCGACTAGCGGGGGAGCTGTTTTTT
TRBV4-3	-	TRBJ1-6	-	CASSQEGKGGSPLHF	TGCGCCAGCAGCCAAGAGGGGAAGGGTGGGTCACCCCTCCACTTT
TRBV19	-	TRBJ1-1	-	CASSFARNTEAFF	TGTGCCAGTAGTTTTGCAAGAAACACTGAAGCTTTCTTT